These T cell receptor beta chains were read from a single sample in a study of T cell clusters in autoimmune cytopenias. TCRdb reprocessed the multiplex PCR reads and keeps a single row for each CDR3 protein, giving no DNA. Its listing shows 9,500 to 15,000 distinct CDR3 sequences. Sequenced: peripheral blood. The receptors derive from a human donor with an autoimmune cytopenia or autoimmune hepatitis (not recorded which). The CDR3 runs from the conserved cysteine through the conserved F or W. Only part of the rows carry a size: once, few, many, or a class if the clone is expanded.

TRBJ2-3	-	TRBV12-3/TRBV12-4	CASSLETKQYF
TRBJ2-5	-	TRBV18	CASSDRGIRETQYF
TRBJ1-2	-	TRBV30	CAWSVTGFAYGYTF
TRBJ2-5	medium-sized	TRBV5-6	CASSPTERGPTGETQYF
TRBJ1-1	-	TRBV19	CASSMRDLNTEAFF
TRBJ1-5	-	TRBV30	CAWGDSYNQPQHF
TRBJ1-4	-	TRBV6-5	CASTKQGAEKLFF
TRBJ1-4	-	TRBV6-6	CASSYPAGPNSEKLFF
TRBJ2-3	-	TRBV18	CASSLRALPTDTQYF
TRBJ2-1	medium-sized	TRBV19	CASALAGGYNEQFF
TRBJ2-7	-	TRBV30	CAWSPPGTGPYEQYF
TRBJ2-2	-	TRBV19	CASRTSGRAPGELFF
TRBJ2-6	-	TRBV11-2	CASSLVGGGANVLTF
TRBJ2-3	medium-sized	TRBV19	CASSGSGRGGHPSTDTQYF
TRBJ2-1	-	TRBV30	CAWLTSGRGEQFF
TRBJ1-6	-	TRBV14	CASSQQGSNSPLHF
TRBJ2-5	medium-sized	TRBV29-1	CSVEGGGQETQYF
TRBJ2-5	-	TRBV5-4	CASSLVGGPQETQYF
TRBJ1-2	-	TRBV5-4	CASSLSAGRDYGYTF
TRBJ2-4	-	TRBV18	CASSPPRLAGTVAKNIQYF
TRBJ1-4	-	TRBV6-5	CASSWRTGHEKLFF
TRBJ2-2	-	TRBV27	CASTTGGINTGELFF
TRBJ1-2	-	TRBV19	CASSPVTGDGYTF
TRBJ2-4	-	TRBV5-4	CASRPDGTKNIQYF
TRBJ2-5	-	TRBV6-1	CASSTSSQETQYF
TRBJ2-7	-	TRBV12-3/TRBV12-4	CASRKGQNYEQYF
TRBJ2-1	-	TRBV18	CASSPNPFNEQFF
TRBJ1-4	-	TRBV27	CASSLGALNEKLFF
TRBJ2-5	medium-sized	TRBV30	CAWSRGGAETQYF
TRBJ2-4	-	TRBV6-5	CASTSGGANIQYF
TRBJ2-2	-	TRBV7-9	CASSQGIGELFF
TRBJ1-3	-	TRBV10-3	CAISEYRDLSGNTIYF
TRBJ1-5	-	TRBV6-1	CASTQGWGAQQPQHF
TRBJ2-1	-	TRBV18	CASSLNPPGGTASYNEQFF
TRBJ2-5	-	TRBV27	CASSPWDRQETQYF
TRBJ2-3	-	TRBV12-3/TRBV12-4	CASRSRQGSTDTQYF
TRBJ1-2	-	TRBV5-6	CASSSVGQRVWGYTF
TRBJ1-2	-	TRBV5-6	CASSFTGGYTF
TRBJ1-4	-	TRBV30	CAWSYRFNEKLFF
TRBJ2-6	medium-sized	TRBV12-3/TRBV12-4	CASSFLGGLAGVGGANVLTF
TRBJ1-1	-	TRBV19	CASRTGQGRTEAFF
TRBJ1-4	-	TRBV10-3	CAISESDRDREKLFF
TRBJ2-4	medium-sized	TRBV19	CASSMASGTKNIQYF
TRBJ2-3	-	TRBV6-5	CASRENRARTDTQYF
TRBJ2-2	-	TRBV19	CASTPFGGTGELFF
TRBJ2-1	medium-sized	TRBV12-3/TRBV12-4	CASSLTTGNEQFF
TRBJ1-2	-	TRBV11-2	CASSLDRLAYGYTF
TRBJ1-2	-	TRBV5-4	CASSPPDSPYYGYTF
TRBJ2-1	-	TRBV19	CASTRTNYNEQFF
TRBJ2-1	-	TRBV12-3/TRBV12-4	CATCSELGPYNEQFF
TRBJ2-1	-	TRBV6-2/TRBV6-3	CASSYRAGTVAYNEQFF
TRBJ1-4	-	TRBV6-2/TRBV6-3	CASSYSRLNEKLFF